The clone carrying this T cell receptor (beta chain) was counted ten times or more. This specimen comes from a study of human T cells and chemical hapten exposure. The CDR3 is 14 residues long. The V gene's germline CDR1 is MNHEY and CDR2 SVGAGI. Trimming shortened V by 8 bases and J by 4 bases, and 12 bases separated the two germline ends. TCRdb re-called the RACE reads through MiXCR, storing one row per CDR3 protein. This table holds a few hundred thousand distinct CDR3 sequences, nearly 6.5% found once. Time point: patch test 2, 6 weeks after DPC sensitization. Specified treatment: therapeutic diphenylcyclopropenone sensitization with weekly scalp DPC.

The receptor's source is a woman aged 18-35 years with alopecia areata. Some clones in this sample may be carry-over from other donors' samples. The sample was whole blood, taken in connection with sensitization to the hapten diphenylcyclopropenone (DPC). V and J are TRBV6-5 and TRBJ1-6, with unresolved D. The CDR3 DNA reads as TGTGCCAGCGGAGAGAACCTATATAATTCACCCCTCCACTTT. Protein product: CASGENLYNSPLHF.